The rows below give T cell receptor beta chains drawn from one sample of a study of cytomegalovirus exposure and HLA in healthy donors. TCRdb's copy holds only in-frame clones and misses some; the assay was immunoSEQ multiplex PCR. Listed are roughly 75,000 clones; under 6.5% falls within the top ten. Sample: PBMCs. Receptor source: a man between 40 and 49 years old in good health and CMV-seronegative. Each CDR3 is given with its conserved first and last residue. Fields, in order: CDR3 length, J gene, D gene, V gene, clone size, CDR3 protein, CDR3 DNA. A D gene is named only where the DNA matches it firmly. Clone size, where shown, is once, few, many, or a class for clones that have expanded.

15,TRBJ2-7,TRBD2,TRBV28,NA,CASSEYGAGDDEQYF,TGTGCCAGCAGTGAATATGGAGCGGGAGATGACGAGCAGTACTTC
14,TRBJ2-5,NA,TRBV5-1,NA,CASSLAGQQETQYF,TGCGCCAGCAGCTTGGCAGGACAGCAAGAGACCCAGTACTTC
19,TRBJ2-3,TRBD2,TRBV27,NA,CASSRKPTGTSGRTDTQYF,TGTGCCAGCAGCCGTAAGCCGACAGGGACTAGCGGGAGAACAGATACGCAGTATTTT
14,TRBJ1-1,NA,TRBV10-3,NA,CAISEVGGSTEAFF,TGTGCCATCAGTGAGGTGGGGGGGTCCACTGAAGCTTTCTTT
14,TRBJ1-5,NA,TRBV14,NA,CASSQDGGEWPQHF,TGTGCCAGCAGCCAAGATGGGGGGGAGTGGCCCCAGCATTTT
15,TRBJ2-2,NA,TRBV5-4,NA,CASSPGHPNTGELFF,TGTGCCAGCAGTCCGGGTCATCCGAACACCGGGGAGCTGTTTTTT
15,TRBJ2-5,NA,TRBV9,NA,CASSPDGLPQETQYF,TGTGCCAGCAGCCCGGACGGACTACCGCAAGAGACCCAGTACTTC
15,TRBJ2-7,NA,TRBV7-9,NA,CASSLHSGSLYEQYF,TGTGCCAGCAGCTTACATTCAGGCAGCCTCTACGAGCAGTACTTC
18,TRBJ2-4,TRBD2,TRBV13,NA,CASSLERLAGGPKNIQYF,TGTGCCAGCAGCTTAGAGCGGCTAGCGGGAGGGCCCAAAAACATTCAGTACTTC
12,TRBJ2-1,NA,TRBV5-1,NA,CASTGNYNEQFF,TGCGCCAGCACGGGGAATTACAATGAGCAGTTCTTC
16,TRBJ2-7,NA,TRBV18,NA,CASSPPSQMVHYEQYF,TGTGCCAGCTCACCACCGTCCCAGATGGTTCATTACGAGCAGTACTTC
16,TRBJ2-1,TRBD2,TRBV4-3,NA,CASSRAGGRVNNEQFF,TGCGCCAGCAGCCGAGCGGGGGGGCGGGTGAACAATGAGCAGTTCTTC
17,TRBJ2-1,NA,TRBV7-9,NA,CASSLGFGASNYNEQFF,TGTGCCAGCAGCCTAGGGTTCGGAGCGTCTAACTACAATGAGCAGTTCTTC
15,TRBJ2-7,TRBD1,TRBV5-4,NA,CASSRRDRVVNEQYF,TGTGCCAGCAGCCGCCGGGACAGGGTAGTCAACGAGCAGTACTTC
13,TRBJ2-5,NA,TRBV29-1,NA,CSVRDGTRETQYF,TGCAGCGTGCGGGATGGTACTCGGGAGACCCAGTACTTC
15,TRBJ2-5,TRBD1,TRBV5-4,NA,CASSLDGTGWETQYF,TGTGCCAGCAGCTTAGATGGGACAGGGTGGGAGACCCAGTACTTC
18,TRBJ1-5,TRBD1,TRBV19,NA,CASSIAPTRTGSNQPQHF,TGTGCCAGTAGTATAGCCCCCACCAGGACAGGGAGCAATCAGCCCCAGCATTTT
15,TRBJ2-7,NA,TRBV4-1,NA,CASSHIDRDFYEQYF,TGCGCCAGCAGCCACATAGACAGGGACTTTTACGAGCAGTACTTC
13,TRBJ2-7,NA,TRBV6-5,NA,CASSYSLGYEQYF,TGTGCCAGCAGTTACAGTCTGGGCTACGAGCAGTACTTC
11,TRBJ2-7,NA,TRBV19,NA,CASSMADEQYF,TGTGCCAGTAGTATGGCAGACGAGCAGTACTTC
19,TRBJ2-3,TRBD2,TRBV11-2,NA,CASSRLARLAGGGTDTQYF,TGTGCCAGCAGCCGCCTAGCCCGACTAGCGGGGGGTGGCACAGATACGCAGTATTTT
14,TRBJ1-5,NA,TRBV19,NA,CASTGENSNQPQHF,TGTGCCAGTACAGGGGAAAATAGCAATCAGCCCCAGCATTTT
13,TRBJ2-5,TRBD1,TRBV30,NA,CAWRLDRSETQYF,TGTGCCTGGAGACTGGACAGGTCTGAGACCCAGTACTTC
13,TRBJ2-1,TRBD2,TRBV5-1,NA,CASSSGSATEQFF,TGCGCCAGCAGCAGCGGGAGCGCCACTGAGCAGTTCTTC
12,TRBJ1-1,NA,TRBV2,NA,CASAARFTEAFF,TGTGCCAGCGCGGCCCGGTTTACTGAAGCTTTCTTT
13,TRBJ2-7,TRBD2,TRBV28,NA,CASRLAELYEQYF,TGTGCCAGCAGACTAGCGGAGCTCTACGAGCAGTACTTC
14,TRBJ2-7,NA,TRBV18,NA,CASSPPTDKYEQYF,TGTGCCAGCTCACCACCGACAGACAAGTACGAGCAGTACTTC
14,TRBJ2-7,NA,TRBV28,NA,CASKRTDLSYEQYF,TGTGCCAGCAAGAGGACAGACCTCTCCTACGAGCAGTACTTC
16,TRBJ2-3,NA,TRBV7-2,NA,CASSSTLAISTDTQYF,TGTGCCAGCAGCTCAACGCTAGCGATTAGCACAGATACGCAGTATTTT
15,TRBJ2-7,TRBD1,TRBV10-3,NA,CAISETGQGGDEQYF,TGTGCCATCAGTGAGACGGGACAGGGGGGGGACGAGCAGTACTTC
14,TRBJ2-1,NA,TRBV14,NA,CASSIVVESNEQFF,TGTGCCAGCAGCATTGTTGTCGAGTCGAATGAGCAGTTCTTC
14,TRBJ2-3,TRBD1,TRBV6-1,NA,CASSLQGRTDTQYF,TGTGCCAGCAGCTTACAGGGGCGCACAGATACGCAGTATTTT
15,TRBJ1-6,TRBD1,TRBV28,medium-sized,CASRGTGVWGSPLHF,TGTGCCAGCCGCGGGACAGGGGTATGGGGTTCACCCCTCCACTTT
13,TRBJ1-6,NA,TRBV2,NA,CASSPNQNSPLHF,TGTGCCAGCAGCCCTAACCAAAATTCACCCCTCCACTTT
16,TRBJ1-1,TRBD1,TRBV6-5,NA,CASSYAETGGRTEAFF,TGTGCCAGCAGTTACGCGGAGACAGGGGGTCGCACTGAAGCTTTCTTT
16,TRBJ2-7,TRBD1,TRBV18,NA,CASSPWSTGESYEQYF,TGTGCCAGCTCACCATGGAGCACAGGGGAGTCCTACGAGCAGTACTTC
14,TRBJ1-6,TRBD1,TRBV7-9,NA,CASSFSGQGSPLHF,TGTGCCAGCAGCTTTAGTGGACAGGGCTCACCCCTCCACTTT
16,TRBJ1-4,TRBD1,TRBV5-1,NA,CASSIQPGQGNEKLFF,TGCGCCAGCAGCATTCAGCCGGGACAGGGGAATGAAAAACTGTTTTTT
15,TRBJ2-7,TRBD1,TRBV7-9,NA,CASSTGTAPSYEQYF,TGTGCCAGCAGCACGGGGACAGCGCCATCCTACGAGCAGTACTTC
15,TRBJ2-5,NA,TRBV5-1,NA,CASSLDSEYQETQYF,TGCGCCAGCAGCTTGGATTCTGAGTACCAAGAGACCCAGTACTTC
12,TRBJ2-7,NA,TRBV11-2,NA,CASSFRQGEQYF,TGTGCCAGCAGCTTCCGTCAGGGCGAGCAGTACTTC
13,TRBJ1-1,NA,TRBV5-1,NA,CASSFGQNTEAFF,TGCGCCAGCAGCTTCGGACAGAACACTGAAGCTTTCTTT
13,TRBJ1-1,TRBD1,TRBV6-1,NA,CASSRDREDEAFF,TGTGCCAGCAGTCGGGACAGGGAGGATGAAGCTTTCTTT
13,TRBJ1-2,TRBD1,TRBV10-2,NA,CASRGTEAYGYTF,TGCGCCAGCAGAGGGACAGAAGCCTATGGCTACACCTTC
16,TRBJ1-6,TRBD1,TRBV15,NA,CATSRERGTVNSPLHF,TGTGCCACCAGCAGGGAGAGGGGGACAGTTAATTCACCCCTCCACTTT
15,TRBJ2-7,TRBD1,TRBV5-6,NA,CASSLGTGDGVEQYF,TGTGCCAGCAGCTTGGGGACAGGGGATGGGGTCGAGCAGTACTTC
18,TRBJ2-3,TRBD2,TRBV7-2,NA,CASSFRRFSGKITDTQYF,TGTGCCAGCAGCTTTAGGCGATTCAGCGGGAAGATCACAGATACGCAGTATTTT
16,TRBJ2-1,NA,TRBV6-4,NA,CASSERAGRGNNEQFF,TGTGCCAGCAGTGAGAGAGCGGGGAGGGGGAACAATGAGCAGTTCTTC
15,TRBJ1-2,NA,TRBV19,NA,CASSMQTPANYGYTF,TGTGCCAGTAGTATGCAGACTCCAGCTAACTATGGCTACACCTTC
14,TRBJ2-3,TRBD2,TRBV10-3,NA,CATKLAGEVDTQYF,TGTGCCACGAAATTAGCGGGAGAGGTAGATACGCAGTATTTT
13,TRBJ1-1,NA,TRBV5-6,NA,CASSFQGGTEAFF,TGTGCCAGCAGCTTCCAGGGTGGTACTGAAGCTTTCTTT
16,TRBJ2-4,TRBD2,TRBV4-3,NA,CASSPRREGSGNIQYF,TGCGCCAGCAGCCCTCGGAGGGAGGGTAGTGGAAACATTCAGTACTTC
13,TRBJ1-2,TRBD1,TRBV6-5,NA,CASGDRGGYGYTF,TGTGCCAGCGGAGACAGGGGCGGCTATGGCTACACCTTC
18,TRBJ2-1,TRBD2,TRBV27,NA,CASSFSALWEGRGDEQFF,TGTGCCAGCAGTTTTTCAGCTTTGTGGGAGGGCCGAGGGGATGAGCAGTTCTTC